Detailed here is one TCR beta chain. One Seattle source followed patients from active infection through their disease course. The data stem from a study of blood T cell repertoires in COVID-19. The table came from immunoSEQ multiplex PCR; TCRdb's copy has only in-frame clones and leaves some out. Counted here are roughly 200,000 clones, more than 75% occurring once; the ten biggest clones make up 15% to 20%. CDR3 length equals 16 residues. With 4 bases clipped from V and 4 bases from J, the junction kept 8 bases outside the gene matches. CDR1 is LGHDT, CDR2 YNNKEL, per germline (reference sequence). This clonotype was obtained from a person aged 65 to 79 with COVID-19, enrolled during active disease. V usage is TRBV3-1 (or the pseudogene TRBV3-2) and J usage is TRBJ1-1; TRBD1 matches at 11 bases. The sequencing sample was made of peripheral blood. The CDR3 DNA sequence: TGTGCCAGCAGCCTCGGGACAGGGGGTTGGGGCACTGAAGCTTTCTTT. Its protein product is CASSLGTGGWGTEAFF.